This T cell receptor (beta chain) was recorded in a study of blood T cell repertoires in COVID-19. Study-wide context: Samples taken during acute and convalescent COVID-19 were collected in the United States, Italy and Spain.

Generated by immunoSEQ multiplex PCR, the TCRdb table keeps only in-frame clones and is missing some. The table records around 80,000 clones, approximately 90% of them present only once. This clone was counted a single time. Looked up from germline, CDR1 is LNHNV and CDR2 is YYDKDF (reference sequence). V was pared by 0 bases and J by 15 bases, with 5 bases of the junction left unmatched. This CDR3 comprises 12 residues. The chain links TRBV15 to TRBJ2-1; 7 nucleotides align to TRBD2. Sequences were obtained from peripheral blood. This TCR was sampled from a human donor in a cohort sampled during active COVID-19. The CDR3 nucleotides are TGTGCCACCAGCAGAGATCGGACTAGGCTGTTCTTC. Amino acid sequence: CATSRDRTRLFF.